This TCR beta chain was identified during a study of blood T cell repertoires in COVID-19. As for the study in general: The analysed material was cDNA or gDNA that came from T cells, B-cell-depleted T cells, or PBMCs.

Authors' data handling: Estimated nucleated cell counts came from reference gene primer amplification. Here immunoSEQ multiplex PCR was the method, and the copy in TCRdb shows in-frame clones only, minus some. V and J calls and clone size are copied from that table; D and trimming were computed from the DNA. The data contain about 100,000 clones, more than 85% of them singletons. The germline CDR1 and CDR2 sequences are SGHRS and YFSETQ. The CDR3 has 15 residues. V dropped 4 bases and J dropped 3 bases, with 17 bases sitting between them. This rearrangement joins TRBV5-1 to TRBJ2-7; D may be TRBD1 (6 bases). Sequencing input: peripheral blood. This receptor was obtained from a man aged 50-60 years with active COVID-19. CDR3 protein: CASSRLSTGLYEQYF. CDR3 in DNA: TGCGCCAGCAGCCGGTTATCCACAGGGCTCTACGAGCAGTACTTC.